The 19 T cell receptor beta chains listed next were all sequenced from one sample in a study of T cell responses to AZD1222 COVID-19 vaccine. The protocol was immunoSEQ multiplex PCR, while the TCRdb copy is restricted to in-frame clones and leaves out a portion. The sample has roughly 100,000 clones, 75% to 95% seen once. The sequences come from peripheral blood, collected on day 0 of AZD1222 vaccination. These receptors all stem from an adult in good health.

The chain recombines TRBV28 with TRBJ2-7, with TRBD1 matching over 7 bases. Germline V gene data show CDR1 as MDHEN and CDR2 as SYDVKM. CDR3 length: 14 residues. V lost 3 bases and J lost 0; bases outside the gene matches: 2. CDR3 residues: CASSFPGGSYEQYF. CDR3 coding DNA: TGTGCCAGCAGTTTTCCAGGGGGCTCCTACGAGCAGTACTTC.

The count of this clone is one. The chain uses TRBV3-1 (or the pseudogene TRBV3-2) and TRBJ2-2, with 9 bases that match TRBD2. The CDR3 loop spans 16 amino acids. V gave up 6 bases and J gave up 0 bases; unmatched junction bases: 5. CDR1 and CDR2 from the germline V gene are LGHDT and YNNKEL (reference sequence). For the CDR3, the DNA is TGTGCCAGCAGGCGGGAGGGCGACTCGAACACCGGGGAGCTGTTTTTT. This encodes CASRREGDSNTGELFF.

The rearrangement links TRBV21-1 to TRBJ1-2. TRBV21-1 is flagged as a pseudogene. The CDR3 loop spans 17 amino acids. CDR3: CASSPRDPYSHLHGYTF. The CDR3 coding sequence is TGTGCCAGCAGCCCCCGGGACCCATATTCCCACCTTCATGGCTACACCTTC.

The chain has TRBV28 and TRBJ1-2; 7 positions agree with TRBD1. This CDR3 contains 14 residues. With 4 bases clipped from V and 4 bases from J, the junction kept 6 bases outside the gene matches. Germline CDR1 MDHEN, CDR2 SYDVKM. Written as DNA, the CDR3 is TGTGCCAGCAGTTCCATGACAGGGATCTATGGCTACACCTTC. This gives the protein CASSSMTGIYGYTF.

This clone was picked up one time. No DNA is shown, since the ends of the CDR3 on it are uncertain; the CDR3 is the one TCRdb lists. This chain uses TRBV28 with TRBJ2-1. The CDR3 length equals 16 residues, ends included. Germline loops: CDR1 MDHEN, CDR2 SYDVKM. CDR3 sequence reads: CASSSSNGGPGNEQFF.

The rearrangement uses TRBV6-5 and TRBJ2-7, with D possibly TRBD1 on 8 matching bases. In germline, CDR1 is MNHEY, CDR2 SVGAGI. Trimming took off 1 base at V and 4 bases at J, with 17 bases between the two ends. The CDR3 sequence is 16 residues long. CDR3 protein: CASSYYRGRASYEQYF. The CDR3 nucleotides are TGTGCCAGCAGTTACTACAGGGGGAGGGCTTCATACGAGCAGTACTTC.

CDR3 in amino acids: CASGLAGVNHEQYF. The CDR3, as DNA: TGTGCTAGTGGTTTGGCGGGGGTAAACCACGAGCAGTACTTC. The chain uses TRBV12-5 and TRBJ2-7; TRBD2 is a possible D gene (6 bases). There are 14 residues in the CDR3. Trimming stripped 1 base from V and 5 bases from J, with 12 bases between. Germline-derived CDR1 and CDR2 are LGHNT and FRNRAP.

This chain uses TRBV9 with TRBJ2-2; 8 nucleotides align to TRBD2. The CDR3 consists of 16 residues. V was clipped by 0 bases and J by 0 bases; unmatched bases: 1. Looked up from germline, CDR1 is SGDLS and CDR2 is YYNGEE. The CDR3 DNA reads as TGTGCCAGCAGCGTAGGCGGGGGGTCGAACACCGGGGAGCTGTTTTTT. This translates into CASSVGGGSNTGELFF. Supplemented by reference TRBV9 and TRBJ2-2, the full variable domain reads DSGVTQTPKHLITATGQRVTLRCSPRSGDLSVYWYQQSLDQGLQFLIQYYNGEERAKGNILERFSAQQFPDLHSELNLSSLELGDSALYFCASSVGGGSNTGELFFGEGSRLTVL.

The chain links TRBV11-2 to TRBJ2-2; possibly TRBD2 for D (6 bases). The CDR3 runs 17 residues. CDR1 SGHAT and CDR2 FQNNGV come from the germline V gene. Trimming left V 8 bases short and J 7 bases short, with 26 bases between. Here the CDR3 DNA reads TGTGCCAGCTGGGGGGTACCGGGATCCGGGGATGGCGGGGAGCTGTTTTTT. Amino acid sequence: CASWGVPGSGDGGELFF.

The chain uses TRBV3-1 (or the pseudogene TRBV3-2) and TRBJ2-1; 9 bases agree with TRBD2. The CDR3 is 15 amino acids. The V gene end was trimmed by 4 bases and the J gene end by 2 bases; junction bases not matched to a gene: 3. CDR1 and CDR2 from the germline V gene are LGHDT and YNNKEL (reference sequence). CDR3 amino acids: CASSPTSGPYNEQFF. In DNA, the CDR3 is TGTGCCAGCAGCCCGACTAGCGGACCCTACAATGAGCAGTTCTTC.

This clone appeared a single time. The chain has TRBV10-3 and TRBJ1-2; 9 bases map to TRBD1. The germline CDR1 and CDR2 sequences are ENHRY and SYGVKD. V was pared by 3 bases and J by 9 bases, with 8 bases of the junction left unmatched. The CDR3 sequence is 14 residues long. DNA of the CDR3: TGTGCCATCAGTGACCCGGACAGGGGAAGGAGCTACACCTTC. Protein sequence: CAISDPDRGRSYTF.

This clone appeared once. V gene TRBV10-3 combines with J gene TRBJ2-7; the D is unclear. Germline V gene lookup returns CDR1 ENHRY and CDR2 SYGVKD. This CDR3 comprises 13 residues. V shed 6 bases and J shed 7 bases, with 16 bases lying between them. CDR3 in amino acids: CAISPGLVGEQYF. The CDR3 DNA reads TGTGCCATCAGCCCGGGCCTTGTAGGAGAGCAGTACTTC.

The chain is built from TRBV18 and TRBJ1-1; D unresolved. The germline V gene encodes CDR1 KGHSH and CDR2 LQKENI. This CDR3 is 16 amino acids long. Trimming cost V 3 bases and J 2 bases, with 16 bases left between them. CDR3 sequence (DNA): TGTGCCAGCTCACCCCTACCGGGGAAGGAAAACACTGAAGCTTTCTTT. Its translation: CASSPLPGKENTEAFF.

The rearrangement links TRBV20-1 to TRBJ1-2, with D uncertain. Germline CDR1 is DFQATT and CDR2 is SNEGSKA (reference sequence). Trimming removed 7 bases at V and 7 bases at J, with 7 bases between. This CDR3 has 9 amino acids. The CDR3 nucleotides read TGCAGTGTTTGGGGTGGCTACACCTTC. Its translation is CSVWGGYTF.

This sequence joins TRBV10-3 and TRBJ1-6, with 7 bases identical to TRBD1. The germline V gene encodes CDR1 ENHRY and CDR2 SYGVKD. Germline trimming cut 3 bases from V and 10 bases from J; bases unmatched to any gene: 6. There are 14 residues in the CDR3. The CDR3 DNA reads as TGTGCCATCAGTGACGACAGGGCAGGGTCACCCCTCCACTTT. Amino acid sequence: CAISDDRAGSPLHF.

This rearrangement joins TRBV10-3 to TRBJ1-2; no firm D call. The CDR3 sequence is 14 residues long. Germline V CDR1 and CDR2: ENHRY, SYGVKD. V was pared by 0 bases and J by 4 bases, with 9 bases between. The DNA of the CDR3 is TGTGCCATCAGTGAGTCGTGGGAAAGCTATGGCTACACCTTC. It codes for CAISESWESYGYTF.

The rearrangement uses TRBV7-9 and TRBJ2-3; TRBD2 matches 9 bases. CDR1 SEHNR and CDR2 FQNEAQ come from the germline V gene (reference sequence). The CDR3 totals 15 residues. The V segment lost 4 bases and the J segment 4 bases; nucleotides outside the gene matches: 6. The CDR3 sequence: CASSSTGLAADTQYF. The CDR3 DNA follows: TGTGCCAGCAGCTCAACGGGACTAGCCGCAGATACGCAGTATTTT.

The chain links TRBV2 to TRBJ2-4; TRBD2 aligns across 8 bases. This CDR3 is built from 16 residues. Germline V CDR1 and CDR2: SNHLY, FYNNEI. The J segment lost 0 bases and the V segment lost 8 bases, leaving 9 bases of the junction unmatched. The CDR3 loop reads CASRHSGTLAKNIQYF. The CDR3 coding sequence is TGTGCCAGCCGACATAGCGGGACCCTAGCCAAAAACATTCAGTACTTC.

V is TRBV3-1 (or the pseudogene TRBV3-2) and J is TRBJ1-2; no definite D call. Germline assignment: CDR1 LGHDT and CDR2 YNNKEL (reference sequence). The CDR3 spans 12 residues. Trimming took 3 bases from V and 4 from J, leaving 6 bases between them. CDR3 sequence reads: CASSQNPYGYTF. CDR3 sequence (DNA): TGTGCCAGCAGCCAGAATCCCTATGGCTACACCTTC.